This T cell receptor (beta chain) was sequenced for a study of neoadjuvant anti-PD-1 for oral cavity cancer. Study background: Patients mostly received three to four biweekly nivolumab doses at 3 mg/kg before surgery. Patients without progression got a fourth dose around day 43.

Looked up from germline, CDR1 is SNHLY and CDR2 is FYNNEI. The germline V and J ends were trimmed by 8 bases and 2 bases, with 18 bases remaining between them. CDR3 length: 15 amino acids. These oral cavity squamous cell carcinomas were HPV-negative and locally advanced. Blood libraries mostly used around 510 ng genomic DNA, six replicates each. Sequenced by immunoSEQ multiplex PCR; TCRdb stores in-frame clones only, minus some. The sample has 15,000 to 20,000 clones; 60% to 70% are singletons. This sequence was found in a person aged 40-85 years with oral cavity squamous cell carcinoma. The material sequenced was PBMCs, taken before nivolumab (anti-PD-1) treatment. This sequence joins TRBV2 and TRBJ2-5, with D possibly TRBD2 on 5 matching bases. The CDR3 spells CASSRDGVIQETQYF. The CDR3 DNA reads TGTGCCAGCTCCCGTGACGGGGTTATTCAAGAGACCCAGTACTTC.